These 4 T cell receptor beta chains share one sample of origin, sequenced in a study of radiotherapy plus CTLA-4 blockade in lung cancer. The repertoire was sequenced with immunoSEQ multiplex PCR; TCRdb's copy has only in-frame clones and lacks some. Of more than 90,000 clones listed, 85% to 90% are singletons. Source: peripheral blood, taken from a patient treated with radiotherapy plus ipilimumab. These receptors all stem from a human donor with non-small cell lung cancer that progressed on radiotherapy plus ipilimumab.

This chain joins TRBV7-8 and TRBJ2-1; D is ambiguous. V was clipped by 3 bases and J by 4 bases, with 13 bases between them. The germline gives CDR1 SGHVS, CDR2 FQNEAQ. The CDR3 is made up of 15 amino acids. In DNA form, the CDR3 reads TGTGCCAGCAGCTTCTCGGAACTGCTATACAATGAGCAGTTCTTC. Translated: CASSFSELLYNEQFF.

For the CDR3, the DNA is TGCGCCAGCAGCCTAGAAGGGACAGGGGTAGATGAGCAGTTCTTC. Its translation: CASSLEGTGVDEQFF. The rearrangement uses TRBV5-1 and TRBJ2-1; 10 bases line up with TRBD1. The CDR3 spans 15 residues. The junction had 9 bases not matched to a gene; V was cut back by 4 bases and J by 8 bases. From germline, CDR1 is SGHRS and CDR2 YFSETQ.

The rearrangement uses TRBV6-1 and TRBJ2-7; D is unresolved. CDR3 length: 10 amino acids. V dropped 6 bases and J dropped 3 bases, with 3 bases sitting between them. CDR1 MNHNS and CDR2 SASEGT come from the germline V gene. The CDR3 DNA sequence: TGTGCCAGCAGGGACTACGAGCAGTACTTC. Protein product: CASRDYEQYF.

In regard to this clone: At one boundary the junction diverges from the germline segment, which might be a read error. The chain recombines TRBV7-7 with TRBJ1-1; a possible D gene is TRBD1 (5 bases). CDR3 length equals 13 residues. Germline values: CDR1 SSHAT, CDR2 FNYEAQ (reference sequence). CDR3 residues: CASSLGQNTEAFF. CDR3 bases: TGTGCTAGCAGCTTAGGACAGAACACTGAAGCTTTCTTT.